Ten or more counts support the clone carrying this T cell receptor beta chain. Antigen: not known. TCRdb ran MiXCR on the reads and lists one entry per CDR3 protein. The table lists 62,000 or so distinct CDR3 sequences, around 20% of them singletons. This entry is derived from a study of T cell repertoires in cytomegalovirus infection. Study-level background: Alongside well-studied HLA-B-restricted CMV epitopes, recently identified HLA-C-restricted CMV epitopes were also used.

CDR3 length: 13 residues. The V and J ends lost 5 bases and 5 bases respectively, with 10 bases between them. CDR1 is LNHDA and CDR2 is SQIVND in the germline V gene (reference sequence). Study outcomes and limitations: CMV-specific TCR beta clonotypes restricted by HLA-C dominated the ex vivo response.

Specimen: CD8+ T cells from cultured PBMCs, collected from culture after CMV antigen stimulation. The genes are TRBV19 and TRBJ2-1; possible D gene TRBD2, 5 bases. The receptor was derived from a human donor in good health (CMV status not recorded). Some clones in this sample may be carry-over from other donors' samples. CDR3 nucleotides: TGTGCCAGTAGTCCCGGGATCCACAATGAGCAGTTCTTC. Residues: CASSPGIHNEQFF.